The entry that follows covers one T cell receptor (beta chain) sequence. Its antigen is currently unknown. These data belong to a study of blood T cells in healthy people across ages. Study-wide points: Older individuals had lower TCR beta diversity per million T cells (the decline was roughly linear). Researchers report that TCR beta diversity correlated strongly with naive T cell percentage.

Each sample yielded at least 5 micrograms of PBMC total RNA. A second about 7 to 11 cycle PCR used barcoded and J-beta primers. Each of the cDNA molecules was tagged by a template-switch adaptor with 12 random nucleotides. TCRdb processed the 5' RACE reads anew with MiXCR; each CDR3 protein has one entry. Of roughly 900,000 distinct CDR3 sequences in the sample, roughly 48% were seen once. CDR1 is SEHNR and CDR2 is FQNEAQ in the germline V gene (reference sequence). The germline V and J ends were trimmed by 5 bases and 17 bases, with 22 bases remaining between them. CDR3 size: 14 residues. This clonotype was obtained from a man younger than 45 in good health. The chain combines TRBV7-9 with TRBJ1-6; D possibly corresponds to TRBD1 (6 bases). The sequenced sample consisted of blood. CDR3 nucleotide sequence: TGTGCCAGCAGCGCTGGTAGGGGACACTCTGTCTTCCACTTT. It yields the protein CASSAGRGHSVFHF.